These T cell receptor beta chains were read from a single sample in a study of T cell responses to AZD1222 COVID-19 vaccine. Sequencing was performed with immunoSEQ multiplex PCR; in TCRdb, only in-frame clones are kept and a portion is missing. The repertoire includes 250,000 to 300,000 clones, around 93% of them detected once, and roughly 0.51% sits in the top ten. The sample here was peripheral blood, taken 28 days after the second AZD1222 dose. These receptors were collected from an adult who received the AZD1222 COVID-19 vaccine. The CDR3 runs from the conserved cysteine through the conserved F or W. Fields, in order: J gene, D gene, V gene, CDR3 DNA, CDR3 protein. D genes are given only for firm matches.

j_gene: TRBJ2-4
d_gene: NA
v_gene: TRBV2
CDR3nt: TGTGCCAGCAGTGAAGGGGGGATTGGACAGCTCCCAAACATTCAGTACTTC
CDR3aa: CASSEGGIGQLPNIQYF

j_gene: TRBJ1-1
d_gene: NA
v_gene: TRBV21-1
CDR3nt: TGTGCCAGCAGCAAATTGAAGGAGACGGCCACTGAAGCTTTCTTT
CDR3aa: CASSKLKETATEAFF

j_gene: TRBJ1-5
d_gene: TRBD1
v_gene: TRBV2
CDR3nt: TGTGCCAGCAGGAGGACAGGGCGGAATCAGCCCCAGCATTTT
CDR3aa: CASRRTGRNQPQHF

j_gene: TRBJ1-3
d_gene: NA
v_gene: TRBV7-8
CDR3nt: TGTGCCAGCAGCCCTACGGCAGGGGAGAGAAACACCATATATTTT
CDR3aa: CASSPTAGERNTIYF

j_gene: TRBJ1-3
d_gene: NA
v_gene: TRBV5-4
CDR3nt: TGTGCCAGCAGCTTGGGGGAGAACTCTGGAAACACCATATATTTT
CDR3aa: CASSLGENSGNTIYF

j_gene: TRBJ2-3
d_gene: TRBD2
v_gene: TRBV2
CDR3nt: TGTGCCAGCAGCATGACTAGCAGCACAGATACGCAGTATTTT
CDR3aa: CASSMTSSTDTQYF

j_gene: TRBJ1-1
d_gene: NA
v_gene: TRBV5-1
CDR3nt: TGCGCCAGCAGCTTGCAGGAAAACACTGAAGCTTTCTTT
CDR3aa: CASSLQENTEAFF

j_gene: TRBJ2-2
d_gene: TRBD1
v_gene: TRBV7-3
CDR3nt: TGTGCCAGCAGCTTAACCTCAGAACAGGGGGCTAGGACCGGGGAGCTGTTTTTT
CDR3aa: CASSLTSEQGARTGELFF

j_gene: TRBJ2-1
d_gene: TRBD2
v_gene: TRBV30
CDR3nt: TGTGCCAGTACTAGCGCCGGAGGGGCGTTCTTC
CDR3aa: CASTSAGGAFF

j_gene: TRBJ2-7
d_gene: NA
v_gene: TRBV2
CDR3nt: TGTGCCAGCAAACCCAATCATTATTACGAGCAGTACTTC
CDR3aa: CASKPNHYYEQYF

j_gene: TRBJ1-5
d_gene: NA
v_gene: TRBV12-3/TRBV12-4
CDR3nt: TGTGCCAGCACCAGATCTAGCAATCAGCCCCAGCATTTT
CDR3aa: CASTRSSNQPQHF

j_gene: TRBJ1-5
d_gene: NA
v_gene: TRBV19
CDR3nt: TGTGCCAGTAGTATAATCGGGGGCGACACTAATCAGCCCCAGCATTTT
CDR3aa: CASSIIGGDTNQPQHF

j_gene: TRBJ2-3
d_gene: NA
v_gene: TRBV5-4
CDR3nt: TGTGCCAGCAGCCCGGTTAAGGTCCCTCCTAGCACAGATACGCAGTATTTT
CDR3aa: CASSPVKVPPSTDTQYF

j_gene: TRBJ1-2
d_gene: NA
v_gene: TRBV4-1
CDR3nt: TGCGCCAGCAGCCAGCCCGGGGGCGACGGCTATGGCTACACCTTC
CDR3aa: CASSQPGGDGYGYTF

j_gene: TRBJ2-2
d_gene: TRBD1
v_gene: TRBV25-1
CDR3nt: TGTGCCAGCAGTGAATTCCCGGGACAGGGGAGGAACACCGGGGAGCTGTTTTTT
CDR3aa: CASSEFPGQGRNTGELFF

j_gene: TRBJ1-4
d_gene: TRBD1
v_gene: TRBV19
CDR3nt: TGTGCCAGTAGTGTACAGGGGGAATTTAATGAAAAACTGTTTTTT
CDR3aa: CASSVQGEFNEKLFF

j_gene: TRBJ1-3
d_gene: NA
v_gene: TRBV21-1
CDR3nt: TGTGCCAGCAGCAAAGCGCAAAGTCCGTCCTCTGGAAACACCATATATTTT
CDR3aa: CASSKAQSPSSGNTIYF

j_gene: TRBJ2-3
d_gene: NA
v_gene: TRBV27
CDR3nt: TGTGCCAGCAGTAACATACAGGGTCGGGGGCAGTATTTT
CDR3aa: CASSNIQGRGQYF

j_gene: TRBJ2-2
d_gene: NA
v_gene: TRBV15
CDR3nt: TGTGCCACCAGCAGAGGAGCAGGGTTCAAGACCGGGGAGCTGTTTTTT
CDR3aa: CATSRGAGFKTGELFF